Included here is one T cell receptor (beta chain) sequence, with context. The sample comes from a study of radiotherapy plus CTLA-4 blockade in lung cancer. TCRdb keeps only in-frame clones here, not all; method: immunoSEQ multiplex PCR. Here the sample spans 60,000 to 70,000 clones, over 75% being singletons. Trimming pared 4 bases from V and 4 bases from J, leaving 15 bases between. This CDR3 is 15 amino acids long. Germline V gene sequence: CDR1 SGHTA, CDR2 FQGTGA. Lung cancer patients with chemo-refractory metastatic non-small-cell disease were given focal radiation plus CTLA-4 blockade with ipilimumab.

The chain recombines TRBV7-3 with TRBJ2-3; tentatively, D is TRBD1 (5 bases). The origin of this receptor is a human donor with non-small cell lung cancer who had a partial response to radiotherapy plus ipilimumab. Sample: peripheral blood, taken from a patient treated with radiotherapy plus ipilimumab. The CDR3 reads CASSSGSQQADTQYF. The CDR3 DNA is TGTGCCAGCAGCTCTGGTTCGCAACAGGCAGATACGCAGTATTTT.